This TCR beta chain was identified in a study of PD-L1 blockade in urothelial cancer (dated by TCRdb to about 2017). In the study overall: All patients started therapy in the mid-2010s and received atezolizumab 1,200 mg intravenously every 3 weeks. The study, an exploratory multi-omic analysis, examined somatic, immune and clinical correlates of response to PD-L1 blockade with atezolizumab in urothelial cancer. About 90% of the 29 patients were identified as males with urothelial cancer of bladder origin, and a prior smoking history was reported by 18 of 29 patients. Durable clinical benefit meant progression-free survival longer than 6 months, and TCR features were also tested against progression-free and overall survival. Pretreatment tumor samples, along with matched peripheral blood serially collected before and after atezolizumab treatment, were subjected to TCR sequencing. Blood samples yielded a median of 141,255 T cells and tens of thousands of unique TCRs, with median clonality roughly 0.085. Durable clinical benefit was achieved by nine patients and was not achieved by 20 patients. In the same patients, whole exome sequencing and RNA sequencing of pretreatment tumors were performed in addition to TCR sequencing. Blood samples were analyzed at 3 weeks after treatment start (second dose) and at 6 weeks after treatment start. Pretreatment blood TCR-seq was available for around 29 patients, at least one posttreatment blood collection was obtained for around 25 patients, and tumor TCR-seq was available for around 25 patients. An ECOG performance status of 0 or 1 was recorded for the patients, and 0 to 3 prior chemotherapy regimens had been received by the patients. The paper's findings and limits, for the study overall: Greater expansion of tumor-associated TCR clones in peripheral blood 3 weeks after the start of treatment was observed in patients with durable benefit (n of about 20, p = 0.022). A pretreatment peripheral blood TCR clonality below the median was linked to improved progression-free and overall survival. Small sample size (n ≈ 27) and many exploratory analyses mean the results are intended to be hypothesis-generating.

Sequences LNHDA (CDR1) and SQIVND (CDR2) are obtained from the germline V gene (reference sequence). From its cysteine to its phenylalanine, the CDR3 spans 16 amino acids. Of the read, only the CDR3 DNA is kept; its 48 bases are in frame from base 1. Unmatched junction bases come to 5, with V trimmed by 1 base and J by 2 bases. Synthetic TCR analog templates were spiked into each PCR so that absolute template abundance could be estimated from read counts. The immunoSEQ assay used bias-controlled V and J gene primers to amplify TCRbeta CDR3 regions from genomic DNA. Sequencing of rearranged TCRbeta segments was done at approximately 20X coverage. Per the authors' processing: Clustering was used to correct sequencing errors, and CDR3s were annotated against IMGT so that V, D and J genes could be assigned. Out-of-frame and stop-codon sequences were excluded, and only productive TCRbeta rearrangements were used in downstream analyses. To compute clonality, Shannon entropy was normalized by the log of the number of unique productive sequences and then subtracted from one. Clones differing between time points or between blood and tumor were identified by Fisher's exact test with Benjamini-Hochberg correction at adjusted p below 0.01. As stored in TCRdb, this immuneACCESS dataset retains in-frame rearrangements with V and J assigned. A fraction of the clones does not appear; measured against another copy, unresolved V genes explain less than half of the discrepancy, and the remainder lacks a known reason. V and J calls and clone size are those listed in that table; D and trimming were worked out from the DNA. This sample holds roughly 77,000 clones; about 83% were observed only once. Approximately 9.2% of the sample is held by the ten biggest clonotypes.

The sample's time point label is to be understood as: pretreatment peripheral blood. A cohort of 30 or so patients with locally advanced or metastatic urothelial carcinoma, treated at Memorial Sloan Kettering on a trial protocol, was included. Peripheral blood mononuclear cells were collected pretreatment and during treatment, with between 1 and 8 total time points per patient. The Qiagen DNeasy Blood extraction kit was used to purify genomic DNA from total PBMCs and from tumor samples. PBMCs were collected pretreatment and during treatment, and were isolated and stored as previously described. About this clone itself: Its antigen remains undetermined. Per-nucleotide qualities are absent, and no much larger clonotype sits a single base away.

This specimen consisted of PBMCs, obtained around atezolizumab (anti-PD-L1) treatment. The chain links TRBV19 with TRBJ1-5, with 7 central nucleotides matching TRBD1. The sequence came from a woman between 65 and 79 years old with urothelial cancer. The nucleotide sequence reads TGTGCCAGTAGTATAGCAGGGGGATCAGGCAATCAGCCCCAGCATTTT. This codes for CASSIAGGSGNQPQHF.